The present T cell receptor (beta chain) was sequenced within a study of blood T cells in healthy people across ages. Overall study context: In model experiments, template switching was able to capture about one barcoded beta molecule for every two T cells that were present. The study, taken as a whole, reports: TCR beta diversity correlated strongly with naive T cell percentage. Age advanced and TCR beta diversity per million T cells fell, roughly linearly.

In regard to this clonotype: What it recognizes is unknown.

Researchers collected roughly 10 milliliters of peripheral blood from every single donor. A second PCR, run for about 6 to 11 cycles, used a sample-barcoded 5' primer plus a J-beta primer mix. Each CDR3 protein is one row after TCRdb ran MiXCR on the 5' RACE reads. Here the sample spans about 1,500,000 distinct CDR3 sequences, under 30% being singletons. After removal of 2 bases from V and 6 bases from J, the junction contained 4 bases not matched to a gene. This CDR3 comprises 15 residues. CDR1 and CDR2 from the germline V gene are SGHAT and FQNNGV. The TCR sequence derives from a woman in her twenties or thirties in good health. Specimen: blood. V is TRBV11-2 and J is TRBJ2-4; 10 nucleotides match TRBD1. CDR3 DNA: TGTGCCAGCAGCTTACAGACAGGGGGCAGAAACATTCAGTACTTC. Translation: CASSLQTGGRNIQYF.